This is a list of T cell receptor beta chains from one sample in a study of blood T cell repertoires in COVID-19. Using immunoSEQ multiplex PCR, the repertoire was profiled, and TCRdb retains in-frame clones only, with some absent. The sample records 210,000 or so clones, less than 80% being singletons. The sample taken for sequencing was peripheral blood. The origin of the receptors is a man aged 45 to 65 who had recovered from COVID-19. CDR3s include the opening cysteine and the closing phenylalanine or tryptophan. Fields, in order: J gene, clone size, V gene, D gene, CDR3 length, CDR3 DNA, CDR3 protein. D genes are given only for firm matches. A row's size may be missing; if present it is once, few, many or a size class.

j_gene: TRBJ2-3
abundance: -
v_gene: TRBV28
d_gene: -
len: 16
CDR3nt: TGTGCCAGCAGTTCCCCGGGTGGAGGTTTGGTGGATACGCAGTATTTT
CDR3aa: CASSSPGGGLVDTQYF

j_gene: TRBJ2-7
abundance: -
v_gene: TRBV4-1
d_gene: -
len: 17
CDR3nt: TGCGCCAGCAGCCACCCGGTGGACGGGAGTAAGTCCTACGAGCAGTACTTC
CDR3aa: CASSHPVDGSKSYEQYF

j_gene: TRBJ2-3
abundance: -
v_gene: TRBV10-3
d_gene: TRBD2
len: 17
CDR3nt: TGTGCCATCAGTCCAGGACTAGCGGGAGGCCGGAGGGATACGCAGTATTTT
CDR3aa: CAISPGLAGGRRDTQYF

j_gene: TRBJ2-2
abundance: -
v_gene: TRBV30
d_gene: TRBD1
len: 11
CDR3nt: TGTGCCTGGGGGACAGGGGGAGAGCTGTTTTTT
CDR3aa: CAWGTGGELFF

j_gene: TRBJ2-2
abundance: -
v_gene: TRBV9
d_gene: TRBD2
len: 15
CDR3nt: TGTGCCAGCAGCGTATTAAGCGGGATTGGCGGGGAGCTGTTTTTT
CDR3aa: CASSVLSGIGGELFF

j_gene: TRBJ2-7
abundance: -
v_gene: TRBV2
d_gene: TRBD2
len: 15
CDR3nt: TGTGCCAGCCAAAACTCTCTAGCGGGAGTCTACGAGCAGTACTTC
CDR3aa: CASQNSLAGVYEQYF

j_gene: TRBJ2-7
abundance: -
v_gene: TRBV7-2
d_gene: TRBD1
len: 15
CDR3nt: TGTGCCAGCAGCTTAGCGTCCGGGACAGTCTACGAGCAGTACTTC
CDR3aa: CASSLASGTVYEQYF

j_gene: TRBJ1-1
abundance: few
v_gene: TRBV28
d_gene: -
len: 14
CDR3nt: TGTGCCAGCAGTCAGGTTTGGGGCGAGACTGAAGCTTTCTTT
CDR3aa: CASSQVWGETEAFF

j_gene: TRBJ1-1
abundance: once
v_gene: TRBV29-1
d_gene: TRBD1
len: 13
CDR3nt: TGCAGCGTCCGGACAGGGGGCGAGAGGGGAACTTTCTTT
CDR3aa: CSVRTGGERGTFF

j_gene: TRBJ2-7
abundance: few
v_gene: TRBV25-1
d_gene: TRBD1
len: 15
CDR3nt: TGTGCCAGCAGTGAATGGAACAGGGGATCCTACGAGCAGTACTTC
CDR3aa: CASSEWNRGSYEQYF

j_gene: TRBJ2-5
abundance: once
v_gene: TRBV11-2
d_gene: TRBD2
len: 16
CDR3nt: TGTGCCAGCAGAACTGGACTAGCGGGGGACCAAGAGACCCAGTACTTC
CDR3aa: CASRTGLAGDQETQYF

j_gene: TRBJ1-3
abundance: -
v_gene: TRBV19
d_gene: -
len: 13
CDR3nt: TGTGCCAGTAGTCGGTACTCTGGAAACACCATATATTTT
CDR3aa: CASSRYSGNTIYF

j_gene: TRBJ1-2
abundance: -
v_gene: TRBV18
d_gene: -
len: 13
CDR3nt: TGTGCCAGCTCACCGTTAGCCGACAGAGACTACACCTTC
CDR3aa: CASSPLADRDYTF

j_gene: TRBJ2-1
abundance: -
v_gene: TRBV7-9
d_gene: TRBD2
len: 18
CDR3nt: TGTGCCAGCAGCCCGGGACTAGCGGGAGGGCCGGTTCCCAATGAGCAGTTCTTC
CDR3aa: CASSPGLAGGPVPNEQFF

j_gene: TRBJ1-1
abundance: -
v_gene: TRBV5-1
d_gene: -
len: 15
CDR3nt: TGCGCCAGCGCTCCGTCAGGACAGTTGAACACTGAAGCTTTCTTT
CDR3aa: CASAPSGQLNTEAFF

j_gene: TRBJ2-1
abundance: -
v_gene: TRBV19
d_gene: TRBD2
len: 16
CDR3nt: TGTGCCAGTACCACTATAGCGGGCCCGAATGACAATGAGCAGTTCTTC
CDR3aa: CASTTIAGPNDNEQFF

j_gene: TRBJ2-2
abundance: -
v_gene: TRBV19
d_gene: -
len: 14
CDR3nt: TGTGCCAGTAGTCAGGGTTTACGCACCGGGGAGCTGTTTTTT
CDR3aa: CASSQGLRTGELFF

j_gene: TRBJ2-2
abundance: -
v_gene: TRBV3-1/TRBV3-2
d_gene: -
len: 15
CDR3nt: TGTGCCAGCAGCCAAACCCTAGTAACCACCGGGGAGCTGTTTTTT
CDR3aa: CASSQTLVTTGELFF

j_gene: TRBJ2-3
abundance: once
v_gene: TRBV11-2
d_gene: TRBD2
len: 16
CDR3nt: TGTGCCAGCAGCTCCTATAGCGGGAGAAGCACAGATACGCAGTATTTT
CDR3aa: CASSSYSGRSTDTQYF

j_gene: TRBJ2-3
abundance: -
v_gene: TRBV3-1/TRBV3-2
d_gene: TRBD2
len: 16
CDR3nt: TGTGCCAGCAGCCAACAACTAGCGGGAGGGACAGATACGCAGTATTTT
CDR3aa: CASSQQLAGGTDTQYF

j_gene: TRBJ1-1
abundance: -
v_gene: TRBV5-1
d_gene: TRBD1
len: 13
CDR3nt: TGCGCCAGCAGCTCGACAGGGGTTGCTGAAGCTTTCTTT
CDR3aa: CASSSTGVAEAFF

j_gene: TRBJ2-3
abundance: -
v_gene: TRBV5-4
d_gene: -
len: 15
CDR3nt: TGTGCCAGCAGCTTGGGCTCCGGAGCGACAGATACGCAGTATTTT
CDR3aa: CASSLGSGATDTQYF

j_gene: TRBJ2-2
abundance: -
v_gene: TRBV7-2
d_gene: -
len: 15
CDR3nt: TGTGCCAGCAGCTTAGGGCGAACCAGGGGCGGGGAGCTGTTTTTT
CDR3aa: CASSLGRTRGGELFF

j_gene: TRBJ1-2
abundance: -
v_gene: TRBV28
d_gene: TRBD1
len: 15
CDR3nt: TGTGCCAGCACCTCCCCGGGACAGGGGGACTATGGCTACACCTTC
CDR3aa: CASTSPGQGDYGYTF

j_gene: TRBJ2-7
abundance: once
v_gene: TRBV5-6
d_gene: TRBD2
len: 16
CDR3nt: TGTGCCAGCAGCCCTAGCGGGAGGGCTGAGCGGGGCGAGCAGTACTTC
CDR3aa: CASSPSGRAERGEQYF

j_gene: TRBJ2-1
abundance: many
v_gene: TRBV15
d_gene: -
len: 14
CDR3nt: TGTGCCACCAGCAGAGATCAACAGAACAATGAGCAGTTCTTC
CDR3aa: CATSRDQQNNEQFF

j_gene: TRBJ1-1
abundance: -
v_gene: TRBV3-1/TRBV3-2
d_gene: -
len: 13
CDR3nt: TGTGCCAGCAGCCAAGCAGGTTACACTGAAGCTTTCTTT
CDR3aa: CASSQAGYTEAFF

j_gene: TRBJ2-3
abundance: -
v_gene: TRBV6-2/TRBV6-3
d_gene: -
len: 16
CDR3nt: TGTGCCAGCAGCCTTATAGACAGAACTAGCACAGATACGCAGTATTTT
CDR3aa: CASSLIDRTSTDTQYF

j_gene: TRBJ2-7
abundance: -
v_gene: TRBV5-4
d_gene: TRBD2
len: 16
CDR3nt: TGTGCCAGCAGCCGGAGCACGACTAGCGGTGGTCGCGAGCAGTACTTC
CDR3aa: CASSRSTTSGGREQYF

j_gene: TRBJ2-1
abundance: few
v_gene: TRBV18
d_gene: TRBD1
len: 16
CDR3nt: TGTGCCAGCTCACCATTTTGGGACAGAACGTACAATGAGCAGTTCTTC
CDR3aa: CASSPFWDRTYNEQFF

j_gene: TRBJ2-1
abundance: -
v_gene: TRBV4-2
d_gene: TRBD2
len: 17
CDR3nt: TGTGCCAGCAGCCAAGTAAGCGGGAGGGCTAATTACAATGAGCAGTTCTTC
CDR3aa: CASSQVSGRANYNEQFF

j_gene: TRBJ1-5
abundance: many
v_gene: TRBV28
d_gene: TRBD1
len: 18
CDR3nt: TGTGCCAGCAGTCCGATCGCCGGGACAGGGATTGGCAATCAGCCCCAGCATTTT
CDR3aa: CASSPIAGTGIGNQPQHF

j_gene: TRBJ1-2
abundance: -
v_gene: TRBV5-1
d_gene: -
len: 15
CDR3nt: TGCGCCAGCAGCTTTACCGTCGGGACAAACTATGGCTACACCTTC
CDR3aa: CASSFTVGTNYGYTF

j_gene: TRBJ2-1
abundance: -
v_gene: TRBV29-1
d_gene: TRBD2
len: 14
CDR3nt: TGCAGCGTTGAACGGGGGGTCCTTTACAATGAGCAGTTCTTC
CDR3aa: CSVERGVLYNEQFF

j_gene: TRBJ2-7
abundance: -
v_gene: TRBV6-1
d_gene: -
len: 15
CDR3nt: TGTGCCAGCGAAACTCGGGACTCTTTCCCCTACGAGCAGTACTTC
CDR3aa: CASETRDSFPYEQYF

j_gene: TRBJ2-7
abundance: once
v_gene: TRBV19
d_gene: -
len: 12
CDR3nt: TGTGCCAGTAGCGCCGGAGTAGGCGAGCAGTACTTC
CDR3aa: CASSAGVGEQYF

j_gene: TRBJ1-5
abundance: -
v_gene: TRBV10-2
d_gene: -
len: 18
CDR3nt: TGCGCCAGCAGTGAGTCGCGGGCAGCACTGGGAGGCAATCAGCCCCAGCATTTT
CDR3aa: CASSESRAALGGNQPQHF

j_gene: TRBJ2-3
abundance: few
v_gene: TRBV30
d_gene: TRBD1
len: 15
CDR3nt: TGTGCCTGGGCCGTGTCGGGACAGGGAGCAGATACGCAGTATTTT
CDR3aa: CAWAVSGQGADTQYF

j_gene: TRBJ2-5
abundance: -
v_gene: TRBV7-8
d_gene: -
len: 13
CDR3nt: TGTGCCAGCAGCTTAGTGTCTCGGGAGACCCAGTACTTC
CDR3aa: CASSLVSRETQYF

j_gene: TRBJ2-3
abundance: -
v_gene: TRBV6-5
d_gene: TRBD2
len: 14
CDR3nt: TGTGCCAGCAGACCGGGACTAGCGGGAGTTGCTCAGTATTTT
CDR3aa: CASRPGLAGVAQYF